These 32 T cell receptor beta chains were all obtained from the same sample, sequenced in a study of tumor-infiltrating lymphocytes in primary liver carcinoma. From unsorted bulk tissue weighing roughly 17-31 mg, DNA and RNA were co-extracted. The authors made TCR beta cDNA from 400 to 600 ng total RNA with a constant-region primer. Libraries covering TCR beta were generated through three nested multiplex PCR rounds (using a slightly modified ARM-PCR). Two initial PCR rounds of around 10 cycles each paired TRBV1-TRBV30 forward primers with a C-beta reverse primer. In TCRdb, the multiplex PCR reads were re-called with MiXCR into one record per CDR3 protein. The sample lists about 21,000 distinct CDR3 sequences, over 60% occurring once. What was sequenced was liver tumor tissue from sampling region 1. Subset: tumor region T1, superior pole. The receptor set was obtained from a woman in her 30s with primary liver carcinoma and hepatitis B virus infection.

To note about this clonotype: Sequence at one end of the junction differs from germline and may be a read error. The chain recombines TRBV6-1 with TRBJ2-5; 7 bases are shared with TRBD1. There are 15 residues in the CDR3. Germline V CDR1 and CDR2: MNHNS, SASEGT. CDR3: CANSILGGPEETQHF. DNA of the CDR3: TGTGCCAACAGTATACTAGGGGGCCCGGAAGAGACCCAGCACTTC.

Notes on this clonotype: Germline and junction disagree at one end, which may indicate a read error. The V gene is TRBV6-1, the J gene TRBJ1-3; D ambiguous. The CDR3 runs 14 residues. Germline-derived CDR1 and CDR2 are MNHNS and SASEGT. CDR3 DNA: TGTGCCAGCAGTGGTGCTGTCTTTGGAAACACTATATATTTT. This encodes CASSGAVFGNTIYF.

On this clonotype: The germline gene is not matched at one end of the junction; a read error may be the cause. The chain joins TRBV11-2 to TRBJ2-3; 12 bases align to TRBD2. The CDR3 length is 16 residues. The germline gives CDR1 SGHAT, CDR2 FQNNGV. CDR3: CAGSTGLAGIVDRQYF. The CDR3 region has the DNA TGTGCCGGCAGCACGGGACTAGCGGGTATTGTTGATAGGCAGTATTTT.

This clonotype was recorded many times. The CDR3 here is CASSLDRTDTQYF. CDR3 DNA sequence: TGTGCCAGCAGTTTGGACCGCACAGATACGCAGTATTTT. The chain is built from TRBV12-3 or TRBV12-4 and TRBJ2-3, with unresolved D. This CDR3 region has 13 residues. Trimming cost V 3 bases and J 1 base, with 5 bases left between them.

The chain carries TRBV13 and TRBJ2-1; TRBD2 matches 7 bases. This CDR3 region has 16 residues. CDR1 and CDR2 (germline): PRHDT, FYEKMQ (reference sequence). The V segment lost 5 bases and the J segment 4 bases; nucleotides outside the gene matches: 11. The CDR3 DNA reads TGTGCCAGCAGCACTGGGACTATCGTGGCATACAATGAGCAGTTCTTC. Translating it yields CASSTGTIVAYNEQFF.

This clonotype was counted many times. The V gene is TRBV28, the J gene TRBJ1-5; no clear D. The germline V and J ends were trimmed by 3 bases and 7 bases, with 7 bases remaining between them. The CDR3 covers 12 residues. The germline gives CDR1 MDHEN, CDR2 SYDVKM. CDR3 in amino acids: CASSLGRQPQHF. The CDR3 DNA follows: TGTGCCAGCAGTTTGGGTCGGCAGCCCCAGCATTTT.

The chain uses TRBV29-1 and TRBJ2-7, with D perhaps matching TRBD2 (5 bases). This CDR3 contains 12 residues. Germline CDR1 and CDR2: SQVTM and ANQGSEA. Trimming shortened V by 6 bases and J by 13 bases, and 22 bases separated the two germline ends. The CDR3 here is CSVYSGGYEYYF. For the CDR3, the DNA is TGCAGCGTATACTCAGGAGGCTATGAGTACTACTTC.

The chain is built from TRBV9 and TRBJ2-4; D is perhaps TRBD2 (5 bases). Germline loops: CDR1 SGDLS, CDR2 YYNGEE. The CDR3 spans 12 residues. The V and J ends lost 6 bases and 5 bases respectively, with 9 bases between them. CDR3 coding DNA: TGTGCCAGCAATGACGGGGAAAACATTCAGTACTTC. Translation: CASNDGENIQYF.

The rearrangement uses TRBV19 and TRBJ2-1, with no clear D. The CDR3 consists of 11 residues. CDR1 and CDR2 from the germline V gene are LNHDA and SQIVND (reference sequence). The V end lost 5 bases, the J end lost 12 bases, and 11 bases lay between the germline ends. The CDR3 DNA reads TGTGCCAGTAGTGGGCGTCATGTGCAGTTCTTC. Encoded protein: CASSGRHVQFF.

Details on this clonotype: The junction departs from the called germline gene at one end, perhaps through a read error. V usage is TRBV28 and J usage is TRBJ1-2; TRBD1 might be the D (6 bases). This CDR3 spans 14 amino acids. CDR1 and CDR2 from the germline V gene are MDHEN and SYDVKM. CDR3 in DNA: TGTGCCAGCAGTCTCGACAGGCATCTCGGAGGTTACATCTTT. Its protein is CASSLDRHLGGYIF.

This clonotype was seen at least ten times. This chain links TRBV10-3 with TRBJ2-5; the D is unclear. V was shortened by 3 bases and J by 5 bases, with 13 bases between the two germline ends. Germline assignment: CDR1 ENHRY and CDR2 SYGVKD. CDR3 size: 14 residues. The DNA of the CDR3 is TGTGCCATCAGTGACCAGTTAAGGGTGGAGACCCAGTACTTC. Translated: CAISDQLRVETQYF.

The J gene is TRBJ2-7, the V gene TRBV5-6; possibly TRBD1 or TRBD2 for D (5 bases each). V was cut by 5 bases and J by 0 bases, with 12 bases left in between. In germline, CDR1 is SGHDT, CDR2 YYEEEE. The CDR3 contains 14 residues. The CDR3 sequence is CASSTGQDSYEQYF. Here the CDR3 DNA reads TGTGCCAGCAGTACGGGGCAAGACTCCTACGAGCAGTACTTC.

Concerning this clonotype: Germline and junction disagree at one end, which may indicate a read error. The rearrangement joins TRBV5-6 to TRBJ2-2; D remains unclear. The CDR3 consists of 15 residues. Germline CDR1 is SGHDT and CDR2 is YYEEEE. Here the CDR3 reads CASGLAPRVIWELFF. CDR3 DNA sequence: TGTGCCAGCGGCTTGGCACCTAGAGTCATCTGGGAGCTGTTTTTT.

The chain uses TRBV6-1 and TRBJ2-2; unclear D gene. Germline loops: CDR1 MNHNS, CDR2 SASEGT. The CDR3 extends over 10 amino acids. CDR3 coding DNA: TGTGGCAGTGCCGTCGGGGAGCTGTTTTTT. Translating it yields CGSAVGELFF.

On this clonotype itself: The conserved closing phenylalanine or tryptophan is absent in this CDR3, likely reflecting a read error. It is unclear where the CDR3 begins or ends on the DNA, so no DNA is shown, and the CDR3 is as TCRdb lists it. The gene calls are TRBV4-3 and TRBJ2-3; the table's TRBD1 call for D was not verified on the DNA. Both ends counted, the CDR3 spans 18 residues. Germline CDR1 is LGHNA and CDR2 is YSLEER. Here the CDR3 reads CASSQSVWLGDPDDTHYL.

On this clonotype: Compared with germline, one end of the junction differs, possibly owing to a read error. This chain uses TRBV11-3 with TRBJ2-1; D possibly corresponds to TRBD1 (6 bases). This CDR3 spans 16 amino acids. Germline V lookup: CDR1 SGHNT, CDR2 YENEEA. CDR3 bases: TGTGCCAGCAGTTCAACGGGACACAGCCTCTTGGATGAGCCGTTCTTC. It specifies CASSSTGHSLLDEPFF.

This clonotype has just one count. The chain employs TRBV12-3 or TRBV12-4 and TRBJ2-7; D unresolved. The CDR3 is made up of 14 amino acids. Trimming took off 11 bases at V and 7 bases at J, with 24 bases between the two ends. The CDR3 sequence: CAYSLRHGSREQYF. In nucleotides, the CDR3 is TGTGCCTACAGTTTACGGCACGGCAGCAGGGAGCAGTACTTC.

This clonotype was seen many times. The V gene is TRBV29-1, the J gene TRBJ1-1; perhaps TRBD1 as D (6 bases). Germline V gene lookup returns CDR1 SQVTM and CDR2 ANQGSEA. Deletions cut 7 bases from V and 5 bases from J, with 17 bases between. The CDR3 spans 13 residues. The CDR3 DNA sequence: TGCAGCGGTACCAGGGGCTCGGGTACTGAAGCTTTCTTT. Amino acid sequence: CSGTRGSGTEAFF.

Concerning this clonotype itself: One junction end does not reproduce the germline sequence, and a read error may be involved. J is TRBJ1-1 and V is TRBV11-3; TRBD1 might be the D (6 bases). The length of the CDR3 is 14 residues. Germline V gives CDR1 SGHNT, CDR2 YENEEA. DNA for the CDR3: TGTGCCAGCAGCTTAGAAACGGGGGCCACTGAAACTTTCTTT. This encodes CASSLETGATETFF. The full variable domain, with the rest looked up from reference TRBV11-3 and TRBJ1-1, is EAGVVQSPRYKIIEKKQPVAFWCNPISGHNTLYWYLQNLGQGPELLIRYENEEAVDDSQLPKDRFSAERLKGVDSTLKIQPAELGDSAVYLCASSLETGATETFFGQGTRLTVV.

To note about this clonotype: One junction end does not reproduce the germline sequence, and a read error may be involved. The chain recombines TRBV28 with TRBJ2-2; 8 bases map to TRBD2. This CDR3 comprises 13 residues. Looked up from germline, CDR1 is MDHEN and CDR2 is SYDVKM. Written as DNA, the CDR3 is TGTGTCAGCACTTTGAGCGGGAGCGGGGAGCTGCTTTTT. Protein sequence: CVSTLSGSGELLF.

A remark on this clonotype: A much larger clone differs by one base, so this may be a read error. The chain joins TRBV29-1 to TRBJ2-1; tentatively, D is TRBD1 (6 bases). The CDR3 is 11 amino acids. The germline V gene has CDR1 SQVTM and CDR2 ANQGSEA. CDR3 sequence (DNA): TGCAGCGTGCCCAGGGGAAATGCGCAGTTCTTC. Its protein is CSVPRGNAQFF.

Remarks on this clonotype: A junction boundary mismatches the germline segment, possibly from a read error. This sequence joins TRBV11-2 and TRBJ1-6; the D is unclear. Germline CDR1 SGHAT, CDR2 FQNNGV. The CDR3 extends over 14 amino acids. The CDR3 bases are TGTGCCAGCGGGAAAGGGATAGTGGATTCACCCCTCCATTTT. Its translation: CASGKGIVDSPLHF.

With respect to this clonotype: The junction shows a germline mismatch at one end, possibly a read error. This chain uses TRBV10-3 with TRBJ2-1, with D possibly being TRBD2 (5 bases). The germline V gene has CDR1 ENHRY and CDR2 SYGVKD. The CDR3 covers 14 residues. CDR3: CTINPTATRDEQLF. Here the CDR3 DNA reads TGTACCATCAATCCCACGGCGACCCGGGATGAGCAGCTCTTC.

About this clonotype: The CDR3 ends on some other residue instead of the conserved phenylalanine or tryptophan, so this is likely a read error. This chain connects TRBV11-1 to TRBJ2-1, with 7 bases identical to TRBD2. The V gene's germline CDR1 is SGHAT and CDR2 FQDESV (reference sequence). The CDR3 totals 12 residues. DNA of the CDR3: TGTGCCTGCAGCGGGATGGGACGGAGGCAGTTCATC. Translated, it gives CACSGMGRRQFI.

This clonotype was seen repeatedly, ten times or more. The genes are TRBV28 and TRBJ2-3; D may match TRBD1 or TRBD2 (5 bases each). The V gene lost 5 bases and the J gene lost 5 bases, with 17 bases spanning the gap. This CDR3 contains 15 residues. Germline V lookup: CDR1 MDHEN, CDR2 SYDVKM. The CDR3 sequence is CASSHPSGRQDTQYF. Here the CDR3 DNA reads TGTGCCAGCAGTCACCCCTCGGGACGGCAAGATACGCAGTATTTT.

This clonotype has only a few counts. The germline gene is not matched at one end of the junction; a read error may be the cause. The chain links TRBV5-4 to TRBJ2-3, with 10 bases aligning to TRBD2. The CDR3 consists of 18 residues. Per the germline V gene, CDR1 is SGHNT and CDR2 is YYREEE (reference sequence). The CDR3 DNA is TGCGCCAGTAGTAACCCGGCGGCTAGCGGGAGTCGGGCAGATACGCAGTATTTT. Residues: CASSNPAASGSRADTQYF.

DNA of the CDR3: TGTGTTAGCAGCCACGACCGGACAGGGAGTGGGAACACCATATATTTT. Translating it yields CVSSHDRTGSGNTIYF. The rearrangement uses TRBV16 and TRBJ1-3; TRBD1 agrees at 8 bases. Per the germline V gene, CDR1 is KGHSY and CDR2 is FQNENV. The CDR3 loop spans 16 amino acids. The variable domain in full, completed from reference TRBV16 and TRBJ1-3, reads GEEVAQTPKHLVRGEGQKAKLYCAPIKGHSYVFWYQQVLKNEFKFLISFQNENVFDETGMPKERFSAKCLPNSPCSLEIQATKLEDSAVYFCVSSHDRTGSGNTIYFGEGSWLTVV.

To note about this clonotype: One end of the junction is discordant with germline, which a read error may explain. V and J are TRBV12-3 or TRBV12-4 and TRBJ2-2, with 7 bases identical to TRBD1. This CDR3 has 13 amino acids. CDR3 sequence: CVSSLTGIRKLFF. CDR3 DNA sequence: TGTGTCAGCAGTTTGACAGGGATTAGAAAGCTGTTTTTT.

This clonotype was counted only a few times. At one of its ends the junction is not consistent with the germline gene, which may arise from a read error. The chain couples TRBV12-3 or TRBV12-4 to TRBJ1-1, with 10 bases aligning to TRBD1. This CDR3 is built from 13 residues. The chain's CDR3 is CTSSMGQGMTAFF. The CDR3 DNA sequence: TGTACCAGCAGTATGGGACAGGGGATGACGGCTTTCTTT.

About this clonotype itself: A much bigger clone sits one base away, suggesting this may be a read error. The chain joins TRBV12-3 or TRBV12-4 to TRBJ2-1; the match to TRBD2 covers 11 bases. Trimming took 7 bases from V and 6 from J; bases not matched to a gene: 8. This CDR3 spans 15 amino acids. CDR3 in amino acids: CASTSGTSGPNEQFF. The CDR3 DNA sequence: TGTGCCAGCACCTCCGGGACTAGCGGCCCCAATGAGCAGTTCTTC.

For this clonotype: A much larger clone lies one base from this, so it may be a read error. The chain carries TRBV20-1 and TRBJ2-7, with D possibly being TRBD1 (6 bases). Germline V CDR1 and CDR2: DFQATT, SNEGSKA (reference sequence). This CDR3 is 16 amino acids long. CDR3 in DNA: TGCAGTCCTAGAGCAACCGGGACACAGGCATTCGACGAGCAGTACTTC. Residues: CSPRATGTQAFDEQYF.

A word on this clonotype: A much larger clone differs by one base, so this may be a read error. The V and J genes are TRBV29-1 and TRBJ2-1, with TRBD1 as a possible D gene (6 bases). The CDR3 length is 11 residues. Trimming shortened V by 6 bases and J by 7 bases, and 10 bases separated the two germline ends. Per the germline V gene, CDR1 is SQVTM and CDR2 is ANQGSEA. Here the CDR3 DNA reads TGCAGCGTGCTCAGGGGAAATGAGCAGTTCTTC. Protein product: CSVLRGNEQFF.